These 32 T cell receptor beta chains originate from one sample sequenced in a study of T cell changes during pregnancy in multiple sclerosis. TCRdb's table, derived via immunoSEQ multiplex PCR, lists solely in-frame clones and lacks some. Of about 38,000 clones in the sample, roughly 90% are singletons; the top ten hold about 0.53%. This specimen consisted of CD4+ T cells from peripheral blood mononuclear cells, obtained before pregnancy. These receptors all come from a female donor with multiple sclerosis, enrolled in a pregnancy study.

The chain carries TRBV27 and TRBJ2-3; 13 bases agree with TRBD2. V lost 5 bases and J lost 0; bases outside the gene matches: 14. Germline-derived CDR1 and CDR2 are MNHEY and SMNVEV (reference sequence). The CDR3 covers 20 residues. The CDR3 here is CASSPSLAGGILSSTDTQYF. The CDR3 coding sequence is TGTGCCAGCAGTCCATCACTAGCGGGGGGGATCCTTTCGAGCACAGATACGCAGTATTTT.

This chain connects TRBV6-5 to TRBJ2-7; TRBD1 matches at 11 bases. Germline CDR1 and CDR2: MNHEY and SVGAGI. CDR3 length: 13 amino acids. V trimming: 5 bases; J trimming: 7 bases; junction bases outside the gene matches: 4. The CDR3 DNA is TGTGCCAGCAGTAAGGACAGGGGGCTTGAGCAGTACTTC. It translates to CASSKDRGLEQYF.

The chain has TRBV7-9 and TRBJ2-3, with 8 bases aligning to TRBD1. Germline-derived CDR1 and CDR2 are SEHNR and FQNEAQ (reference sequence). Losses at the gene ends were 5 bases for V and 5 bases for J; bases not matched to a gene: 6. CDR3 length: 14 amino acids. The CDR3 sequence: CASSPDRVVDTQYF. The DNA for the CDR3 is TGTGCCAGCAGCCCGGACAGGGTCGTAGATACGCAGTATTTT.

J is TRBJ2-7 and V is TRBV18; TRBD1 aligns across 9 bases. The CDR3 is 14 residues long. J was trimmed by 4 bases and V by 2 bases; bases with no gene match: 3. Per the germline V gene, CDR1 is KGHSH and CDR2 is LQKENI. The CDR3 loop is CASSPTGQGYEQYF. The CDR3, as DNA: TGTGCCAGCTCACCAACGGGACAGGGATACGAGCAGTACTTC.

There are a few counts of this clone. CDR3 region: CASSAQENTEAFF. CDR3 coding DNA: TGCGCCAGCAGCGCACAGGAGAACACTGAAGCTTTCTTT. The chain couples TRBV5-1 to TRBJ1-1, with D possibly being TRBD1 (5 bases). CDR3 length: 13 residues. The germline CDR1 and CDR2 sequences are SGHRS and YFSETQ. V was trimmed by 4 bases and J by 1 base, leaving 8 bases between them.

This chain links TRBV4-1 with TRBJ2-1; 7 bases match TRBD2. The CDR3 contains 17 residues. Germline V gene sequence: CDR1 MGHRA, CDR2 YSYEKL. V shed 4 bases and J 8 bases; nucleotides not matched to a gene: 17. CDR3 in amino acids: CASSRFSGGPSIYEQFF. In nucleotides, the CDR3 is TGCGCCAGCAGCCGCTTCTCGGGGGGACCATCAATATATGAGCAGTTCTTC.

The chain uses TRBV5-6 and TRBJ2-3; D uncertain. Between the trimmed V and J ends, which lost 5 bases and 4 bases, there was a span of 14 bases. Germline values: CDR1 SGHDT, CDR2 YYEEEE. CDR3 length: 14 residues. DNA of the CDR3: TGTGCCAGCAGACCGGGTCCCAGACCAGATACGCAGTATTTT. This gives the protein CASRPGPRPDTQYF.

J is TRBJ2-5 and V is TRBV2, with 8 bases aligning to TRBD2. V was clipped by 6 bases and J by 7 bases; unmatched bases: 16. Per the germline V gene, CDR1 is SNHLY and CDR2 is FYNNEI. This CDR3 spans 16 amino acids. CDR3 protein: CASRGGYQRGSATQYF. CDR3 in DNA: TGTGCCAGCAGGGGGGGGTACCAGCGGGGGTCGGCGACCCAGTACTTC. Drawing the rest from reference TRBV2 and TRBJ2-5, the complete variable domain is EPEVTQTPSHQVTQMGQEVILRCVPISNHLYFYWYRQILGQKVEFLVSFYNNEISEKSEIFDDQFSVERPDGSNFTLKIRSTKLEDSAMYFCASRGGYQRGSATQYFGPGTRLLVL.

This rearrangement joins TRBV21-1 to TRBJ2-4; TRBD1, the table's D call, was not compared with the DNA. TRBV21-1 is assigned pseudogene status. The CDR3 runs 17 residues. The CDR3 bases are TGTGCCAGCAGCAAAAAGGGGCCCCAACTAGCCAAAAACATTCAGTACTTC. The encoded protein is CASSKKGPQLAKNIQYF.

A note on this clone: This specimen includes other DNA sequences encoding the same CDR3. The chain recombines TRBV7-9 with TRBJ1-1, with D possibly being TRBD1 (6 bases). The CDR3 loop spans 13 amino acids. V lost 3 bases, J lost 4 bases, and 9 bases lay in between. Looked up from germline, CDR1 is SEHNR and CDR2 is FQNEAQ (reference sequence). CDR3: CASSLDSGTEAFF. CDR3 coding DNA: TGTGCCAGCAGCTTGGACAGCGGCACTGAAGCTTTCTTT.

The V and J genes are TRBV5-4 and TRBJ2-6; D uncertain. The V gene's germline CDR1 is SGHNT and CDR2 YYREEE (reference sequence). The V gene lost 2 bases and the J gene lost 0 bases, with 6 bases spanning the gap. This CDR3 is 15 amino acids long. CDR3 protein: CASSFPNSGANVLTF. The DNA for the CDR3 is TGTGCCAGCAGCTTTCCAAACTCTGGGGCCAACGTCCTGACTTTC.

The CDR3 DNA sequence: TGTGCCAGTACTGGTTGGGGCGATACTTACAATGAGCAGTTCTTC. This gives the protein CASTGWGDTYNEQFF. The chain is built from TRBV19 and TRBJ2-1; D might be TRBD1 (5 bases). V was shortened by 7 bases and J by 4 bases, with 17 bases between the two germline ends. The CDR3 has 15 amino acids. The V gene's germline CDR1 is LNHDA and CDR2 SQIVND (reference sequence). Full variable domain (missing parts from reference TRBV19 and TRBJ2-1): DGGITQSPKYLFRKEGQNVTLSCEQNLNHDAMYWYRQDPGQGLRLIYYSQIVNDFQKGDIAEGYSVSREKKESFPLTVTSAQKNPTAFYLCASTGWGDTYNEQFFGPGTRLTVL.

The CDR3 region has the DNA TGTGCCAGCAGCGTGAGGTCTCGGTCCGGGGAGCTGTTTTTT. It is translated as CASSVRSRSGELFF. The chain employs TRBV7-2 and TRBJ2-2, with D hard to call. The CDR3 spans 14 residues. Trimming cost V 5 bases and J 6 bases, with 13 bases left between them. Germline V gives CDR1 SGHTA, CDR2 FQGNSA.

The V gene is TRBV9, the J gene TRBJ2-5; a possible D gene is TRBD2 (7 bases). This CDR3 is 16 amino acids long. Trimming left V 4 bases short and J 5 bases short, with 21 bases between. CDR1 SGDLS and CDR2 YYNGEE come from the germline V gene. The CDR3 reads CASSPPRGGLRETQYF. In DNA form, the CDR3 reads TGTGCCAGCAGCCCCCCGCGCGGGGGCCTCAGGGAGACCCAGTACTTC.

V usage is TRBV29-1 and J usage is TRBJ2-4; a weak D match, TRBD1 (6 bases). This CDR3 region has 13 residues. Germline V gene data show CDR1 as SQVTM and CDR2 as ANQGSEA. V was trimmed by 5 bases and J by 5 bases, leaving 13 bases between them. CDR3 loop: CSVSGTPENIQYF. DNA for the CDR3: TGCAGCGTTTCCGGGACACCTGAAAACATTCAGTACTTC.

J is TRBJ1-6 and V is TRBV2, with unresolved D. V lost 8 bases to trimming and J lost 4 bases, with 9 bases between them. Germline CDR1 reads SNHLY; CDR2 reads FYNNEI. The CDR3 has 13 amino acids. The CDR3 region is CASGALYNSPLHF. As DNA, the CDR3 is TGTGCCAGCGGTGCTTTGTATAATTCACCCCTCCACTTT.

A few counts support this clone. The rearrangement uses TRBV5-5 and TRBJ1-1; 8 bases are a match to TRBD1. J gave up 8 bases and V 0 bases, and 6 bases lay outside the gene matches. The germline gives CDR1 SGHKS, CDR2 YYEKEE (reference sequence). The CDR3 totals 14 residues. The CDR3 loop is CASSLVGTGAEAFF. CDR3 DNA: TGTGCCAGCAGCTTGGTAGGGACAGGTGCCGAAGCTTTCTTT.

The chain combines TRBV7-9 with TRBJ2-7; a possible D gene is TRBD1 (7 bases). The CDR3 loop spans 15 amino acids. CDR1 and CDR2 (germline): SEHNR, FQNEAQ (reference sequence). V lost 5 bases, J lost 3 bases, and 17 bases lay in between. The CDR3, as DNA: TGTGCCAGCAGCCCCAGGGGGTCGGGGGTCTACGAGCAGTACTTC. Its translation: CASSPRGSGVYEQYF.

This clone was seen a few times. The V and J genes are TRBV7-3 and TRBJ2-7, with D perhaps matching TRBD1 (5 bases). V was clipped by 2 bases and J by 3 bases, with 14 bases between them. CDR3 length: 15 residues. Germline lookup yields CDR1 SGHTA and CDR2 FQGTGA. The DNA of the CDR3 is TGTGCCAGCAGCTTACGGCCAGGGCCCGACTACGAGCAGTACTTC. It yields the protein CASSLRPGPDYEQYF.

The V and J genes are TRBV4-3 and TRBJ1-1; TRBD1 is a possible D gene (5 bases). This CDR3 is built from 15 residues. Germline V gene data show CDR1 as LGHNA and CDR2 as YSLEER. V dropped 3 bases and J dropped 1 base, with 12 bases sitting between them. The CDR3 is CASSQLGARNTEAFF. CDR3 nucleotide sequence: TGCGCCAGCAGCCAGCTAGGGGCTCGGAACACTGAAGCTTTCTTT.

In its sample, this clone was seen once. In DNA, the CDR3 is TGTGCCACCAAACTAGCGGGGCCTCGGGGGGCAGATACGCAGTATTTT. It is translated as CATKLAGPRGADTQYF. This rearrangement joins TRBV5-6 to TRBJ2-3; 10 nucleotides agree with TRBD2. The CDR3 runs 16 residues. Looked up from germline, CDR1 is SGHDT and CDR2 is YYEEEE. J gave up 4 bases and V 9 bases, and 14 bases lay outside the gene matches.

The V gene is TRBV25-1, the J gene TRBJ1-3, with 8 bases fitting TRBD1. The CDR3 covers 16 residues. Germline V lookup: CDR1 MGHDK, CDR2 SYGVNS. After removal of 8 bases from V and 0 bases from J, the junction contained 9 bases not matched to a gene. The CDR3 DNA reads TGTGCCAGCGGGGAAATTGGACAGGGCTCTGGAAACACCATATATTTT. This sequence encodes CASGEIGQGSGNTIYF.

This CDR3 is CTSSQKPGQKNQPQHF. CDR3 nucleotide sequence: TGCACCAGCAGCCAAAAGCCGGGACAGAAAAATCAGCCCCAGCATTTT. The chain recombines TRBV1 with TRBJ1-5; TRBD1 reflects the table's D call only, with no check against the DNA. TRBV1 counts as a pseudogene. The CDR3 is 16 residues long.

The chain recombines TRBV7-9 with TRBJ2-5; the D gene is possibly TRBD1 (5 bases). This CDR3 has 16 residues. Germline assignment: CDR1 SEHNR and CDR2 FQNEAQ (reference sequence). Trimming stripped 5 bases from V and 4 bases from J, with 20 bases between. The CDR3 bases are TGTGCCAGCAGCCGGTCGGGCTGGGGCAGGCCAGAGACCCAGTACTTC. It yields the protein CASSRSGWGRPETQYF.

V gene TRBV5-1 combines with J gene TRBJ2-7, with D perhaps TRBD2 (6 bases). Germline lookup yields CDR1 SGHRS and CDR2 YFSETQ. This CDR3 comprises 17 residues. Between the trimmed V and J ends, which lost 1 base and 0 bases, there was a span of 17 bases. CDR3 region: CASSLSFSGPSSYEQYF. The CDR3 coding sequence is TGCGCCAGCAGCTTGAGTTTCAGCGGGCCTAGCTCCTACGAGCAGTACTTC.

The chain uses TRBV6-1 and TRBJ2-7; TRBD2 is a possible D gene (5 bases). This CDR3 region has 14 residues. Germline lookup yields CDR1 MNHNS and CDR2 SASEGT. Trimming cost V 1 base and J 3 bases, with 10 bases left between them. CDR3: CASSEGGALYEQYF. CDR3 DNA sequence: TGTGCCAGCAGTGAAGGGGGAGCTCTCTACGAGCAGTACTTC.

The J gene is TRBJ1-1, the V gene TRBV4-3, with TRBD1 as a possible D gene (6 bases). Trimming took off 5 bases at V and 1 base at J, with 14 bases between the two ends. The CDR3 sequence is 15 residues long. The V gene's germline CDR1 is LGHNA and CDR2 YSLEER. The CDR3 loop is CASSSQGIRNTEAFF. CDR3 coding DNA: TGCGCCAGCAGCTCCCAGGGGATTCGGAACACTGAAGCTTTCTTT.

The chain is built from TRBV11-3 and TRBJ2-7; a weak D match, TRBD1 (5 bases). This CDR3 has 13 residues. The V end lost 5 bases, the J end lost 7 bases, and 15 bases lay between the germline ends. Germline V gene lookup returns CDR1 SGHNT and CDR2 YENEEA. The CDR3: CASSLNQGGEQYF. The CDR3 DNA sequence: TGTGCCAGCAGCCTCAATCAGGGCGGAGAGCAGTACTTC.

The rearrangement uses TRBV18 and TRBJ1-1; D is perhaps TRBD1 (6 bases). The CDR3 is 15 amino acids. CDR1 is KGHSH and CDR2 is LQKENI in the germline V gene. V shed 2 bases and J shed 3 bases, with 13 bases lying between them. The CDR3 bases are TGTGCCAGCTCACCAAATCAGGGGTTCGACACTGAAGCTTTCTTT. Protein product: CASSPNQGFDTEAFF.

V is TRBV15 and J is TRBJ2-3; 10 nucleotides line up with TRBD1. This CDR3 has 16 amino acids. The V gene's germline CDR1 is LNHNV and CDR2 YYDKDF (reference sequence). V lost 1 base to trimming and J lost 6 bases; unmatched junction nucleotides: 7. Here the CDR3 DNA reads TGTGCCACCAGCAGAGCCGGGACAGGGGAAGGGGATACGCAGTATTTT. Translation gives CATSRAGTGEGDTQYF.

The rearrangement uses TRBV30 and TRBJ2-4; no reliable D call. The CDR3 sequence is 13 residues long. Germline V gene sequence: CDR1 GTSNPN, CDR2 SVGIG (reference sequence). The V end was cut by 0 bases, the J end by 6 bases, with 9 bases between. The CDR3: CAWSVNGRNIQYF. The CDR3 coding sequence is TGTGCCTGGAGTGTGAATGGCCGAAACATTCAGTACTTC.

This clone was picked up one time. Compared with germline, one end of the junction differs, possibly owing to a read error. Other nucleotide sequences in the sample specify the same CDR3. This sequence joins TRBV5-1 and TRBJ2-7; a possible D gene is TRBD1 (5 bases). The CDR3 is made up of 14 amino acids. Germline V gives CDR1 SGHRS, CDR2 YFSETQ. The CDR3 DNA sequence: TGCGCCAGCAGCTTGGACAGGCCTTCCTACGAGCAGTATTTC. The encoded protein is CASSLDRPSYEQYF.